This T cell receptor beta chain was captured by sequencing in a study of CD8+CD57+ T cells in acquired aplastic anemia. About the study: On average, sorted CD4+ and CD8+ cells gave approximately 3.5 ug of DNA. General study findings and limits: Both patients and controls carried the same twenty-nine CD8+ CDR3 sequences.

This clonotype turned up a few times. Its antigen is undetermined. CDR3 and TCR beta VDJ profiling relied on a genomic DNA template. TCRdb independently ran MiXCR on the reads; one entry per CDR3 protein. This sample yields 100,000 to 150,000 distinct CDR3 sequences, of which approximately 41% are seen a single time; under 3% belongs to the top ten. Trimming left V 2 bases short and J 2 bases short, with 6 bases between. The V gene's germline CDR1 is SNHLY and CDR2 FYNNEI. The CDR3 covers 13 residues. Selection for sequencing was limited to patients who had shown CD8+CD57+ cell expansion by flow cytometry. Every patient was diagnosed with severe acquired aplastic anemia. At the time of blood sampling, patients had not yet received any therapy.

The TCR sequence derives from a human donor with aplastic anemia. The sequenced sample was sorted CD4+, CD8+, or CD8+CD57+ T cells (not recorded which) from PBMCs. V is TRBV2 and J is TRBJ1-2; D unresolved. CDR3: CASSERENYGYTF. CDR3 DNA: TGTGCCAGCAGTGAACGGGAGAACTATGGCTACACCTTC.